The 2 T cell receptor beta chains below all came from one sample that was sequenced in a study of regulatory T cells in long-lasting Graves disease. Regarding time point: persistent/refractory GD, antithyroid drugs over 5 years with positive TRAb. Extracted PBMC RNA gave rise to the TCR library. Construction of TCR beta libraries relied on iRepertoire HTBI primers and on Arm-PCR targeting CDR3 regions. TCRdb re-derived calls from the multiplex PCR reads in MiXCR, one entry per CDR3 protein. The table has hundreds of thousands of distinct CDR3 sequences, roughly 21% seen once; the top ten hold around 7%. The sequencing here drew on peripheral blood mononuclear cells (PBMCs), taken when the disease was refractory, from a patient treated with antithyroid drugs. These receptors originate from a female donor with Graves disease.

This chain joins TRBV27 and TRBJ2-7; D is possibly TRBD2 (7 bases). The CDR3 consists of 15 residues. Germline V CDR1 and CDR2: MNHEY, SMNVEV (reference sequence). V dropped 8 bases and J dropped 1 base, with 18 bases sitting between them. The CDR3 coding sequence is TGTGCCAGCCTTGAAGTAGGGGGGGCTTCCTACGAGCAGTACTTC. It encodes CASLEVGGASYEQYF.

This clonotype was seen at least ten times. The CDR3 loop is CASSLIYEQYF. CDR3 in DNA: TGTGCCAGCAGTCTGATCTACGAGCAGTACTTC. V gene TRBV7-2 combines with J gene TRBJ2-7; D gene ambiguous. Deletions cut 6 bases from V and 3 bases from J, with 6 bases between. Germline V gene data show CDR1 as SGHTA and CDR2 as FQGNSA. The CDR3 extends over 11 amino acids.